Each of the 25 T cell receptor beta chains below was sequenced from the same sample in a study of T-cell reconstitution after alpha-beta-depleted transplantation in children. Preparation of the TCRbeta library was carried out with unique molecular identifiers. One entry per CDR3 protein, called by TCRdb with MiXCR from the PCR reads. Of approximately 500,000 distinct CDR3 sequences in the sample, 25% to 30% were seen once. The input for sequencing was PBMCs, taken before TCRalphabeta/CD19-depleted stem cell transplant. The receptors were sampled from a boy in the first two years of life with Wiskott-Aldrich syndrome, due to receive a stem cell transplant.

This clonotype was detected only once. The chain has TRBV30 and TRBJ1-3; D gene ambiguous. The germline CDR1 and CDR2 sequences are GTSNPN and SVGIG (reference sequence). CDR3 length equals 14 residues. V was pared by 0 bases and J by 1 base, with 7 bases between. The CDR3 reads CAWSVPGSGNTIYF. Here the CDR3 DNA reads TGTGCCTGGAGTGTCCCAGGATCTGGAAACACCATATATTTT.

The chain joins TRBV5-1 to TRBJ2-3; D remains unclear. The CDR3 consists of 16 residues. V lost 4 bases to trimming and J lost 2 bases, with 17 bases between them. Germline V gives CDR1 SGHRS, CDR2 YFSETQ. The CDR3 DNA is TGCGCCAGCAGCGCCCATTCAGGAATCGACACAGATACGCAGTATTTT. Encoded protein: CASSAHSGIDTDTQYF.

The chain combines TRBV6-5 with TRBJ2-2; 9 bases are shared with TRBD2. With 2 bases clipped from V and 9 bases from J, the junction kept 10 bases outside the gene matches. CDR1 MNHEY and CDR2 SVGAGI come from the germline V gene. CDR3 length: 16 residues. CDR3 coding DNA: TGTGCCAGCAGTTACCCATCAAAGCGGGGGGTTAGGGAGCTGTTTTTT. It is translated as CASSYPSKRGVRELFF.

The rearrangement links TRBV2 to TRBJ2-1; 10 nucleotides match TRBD1. The CDR3 is 15 residues long. Germline V gene lookup returns CDR1 SNHLY and CDR2 FYNNEI. The junction had 2 bases not matched to a gene; V was cut back by 4 bases and J by 2 bases. CDR3 DNA: TGTGCCAGCAGTGTCGACAGGGGGCCCTACAATGAGCAGTTCTTC. Translation gives CASSVDRGPYNEQFF.

The J gene is TRBJ2-2, the V gene TRBV2; D is possibly TRBD2 (6 bases). Looked up from germline, CDR1 is SNHLY and CDR2 is FYNNEI. The CDR3 sequence is 15 residues long. The ends were cut back, 3 bases at V and 1 base at J, with 9 bases in the middle. CDR3 region: CASSDRDWNTGELFF. The CDR3 nucleotides are TGTGCCAGCAGTGACAGGGACTGGAACACCGGGGAGCTGTTTTTT.

This chain connects TRBV12-3 or TRBV12-4 to TRBJ1-1, with D unresolved. CDR3 length: 15 amino acids. Deletions cut 3 bases from V and 1 base from J, with 12 bases between. The DNA for the CDR3 is TGTGCCAGCAGTTTCAAGGGATGGGGGAACACTGAAGCTTTCTTT. Translation gives CASSFKGWGNTEAFF.

The chain is built from TRBV5-5 and TRBJ2-2; D is ambiguous. Deletions cut 0 bases from V and 3 bases from J, with 6 bases between. The CDR3 totals 14 residues. Germline loops: CDR1 SGHKS, CDR2 YYEKEE (reference sequence). CDR3 residues: CASSLGHYTGELFF. DNA of the CDR3: TGTGCCAGCAGCTTGGGGCATTACACCGGGGAGCTGTTTTTT.

The gene calls are TRBV20-1 and TRBJ1-6; D is undetermined. The ends were cut back, 0 bases at V and 5 bases at J, with 8 bases in the middle. The CDR3 contains 14 residues. Germline loops: CDR1 DFQATT, CDR2 SNEGSKA (reference sequence). CDR3 in amino acids: CSARDLGNNSPLHF. The CDR3 DNA reads as TGCAGTGCTAGAGATCTAGGGAATAATTCACCCCTCCACTTT.

This rearrangement joins TRBV10-3 to TRBJ2-1; a possible D gene is TRBD2 (6 bases). Per the germline V gene, CDR1 is ENHRY and CDR2 is SYGVKD. Between the trimmed V and J ends, which lost 10 bases and 15 bases, there was a span of 22 bases. The length of the CDR3 is 12 residues. The CDR3 sequence: CATTAPGLPSFF. CDR3 nucleotides: TGTGCCACGACAGCCCCGGGACTGCCCTCGTTCTTC.

The rearrangement uses TRBV5-1 and TRBJ1-4; no reliable D call. The CDR3 runs to 14 residues. Deletions cut 4 bases from V and 8 bases from J, with 15 bases between. CDR1 and CDR2 from the germline V gene are SGHRS and YFSETQ. CDR3 in amino acids: CASSSRSVGEKLFF. CDR3 DNA: TGCGCCAGCAGCAGCCGGAGCGTAGGAGAAAAACTGTTTTTT.

This chain connects TRBV2 to TRBJ1-1, with 7 bases aligning to TRBD1. V was clipped by 7 bases and J by 3 bases; unmatched bases: 5. The germline gives CDR1 SNHLY, CDR2 FYNNEI. The CDR3 spans 13 residues. Written as DNA, the CDR3 is TGTGCCAGCACCGGCAGGGGGTACACTGAAGCTTTCTTT. It translates to CASTGRGYTEAFF.

A few counts support this clonotype. V gene TRBV14 combines with J gene TRBJ2-3; a possible D gene is TRBD1 (7 bases). The germline V and J ends were trimmed by 1 base and 1 base, with 12 bases remaining between them. The CDR3 totals 16 residues. Per germline, CDR1 SGHDN and CDR2 FVKESK. CDR3 nucleotide sequence: TGTGCCAGCAGCCAAGTGGGACAGCGGGGCACAGATACGCAGTATTTT. Encoded protein: CASSQVGQRGTDTQYF.

This clonotype was observed a handful of times. The rearrangement links TRBV18 to TRBJ2-3; 8 bases agree with TRBD2. There are 16 residues in the CDR3. V lost 5 bases and J lost 2; bases outside the gene matches: 9. The germline CDR1 and CDR2 sequences are KGHSH and LQKENI. CDR3 DNA sequence: TGTGCCAGCTCAGCGATTCTTAGCGGGACCACAGATACGCAGTATTTT. It specifies CASSAILSGTTDTQYF.

This clonotype was seen more than once but under ten times. J is TRBJ1-2 and V is TRBV18; TRBD1 is a possible D gene (5 bases). Trimming stripped 4 bases from V and 5 bases from J, with 11 bases between. The CDR3 totals 13 residues. Germline V gene lookup returns CDR1 KGHSH and CDR2 LQKENI. In nucleotides, the CDR3 is TGTGCCAGCTCACAACAAGGGACTTATGGCTACACCTTC. Translating it yields CASSQQGTYGYTF.

The chain joins TRBV12-3 or TRBV12-4 to TRBJ2-1; 7 positions agree with TRBD2. With V trimmed by 3 bases and J by 6 bases, 8 bases remained unmatched. This CDR3 spans 15 amino acids. The CDR3 nucleotides read TGTGCCAGCAGTTTGGGGGGGACGGGGGTCAATGAGCAGTTCTTC. It encodes CASSLGGTGVNEQFF.

The chain combines TRBV20-1 with TRBJ2-5; a possible D gene is TRBD2 (5 bases). There are 13 residues in the CDR3. The V gene lost 3 bases and the J gene lost 4 bases, with 12 bases spanning the gap. The V gene's germline CDR1 is DFQATT and CDR2 SNEGSKA (reference sequence). The CDR3 bases are TGCAGTGCTAGGGGAGAGTGGGCAGAGACCCAGTACTTC. Its translation is CSARGEWAETQYF.

This clonotype was counted a single time. The chain has TRBV12-3 or TRBV12-4 and TRBJ2-2; 7 bases line up with TRBD2. V trimming: 5 bases; J trimming: 4 bases; junction bases outside the gene matches: 10. The CDR3 length is 16 residues. Here the CDR3 DNA reads TGTGCCAGCAGTCCCCCCGGATTAGCGGGCACCGGGGAGCTGTTTTTT. It encodes CASSPPGLAGTGELFF.

The chain joins TRBV12-3 or TRBV12-4 to TRBJ2-3; D perhaps matches TRBD1 (6 bases). Trimming removed 6 bases from V and 6 bases from J, with 19 bases in between. The CDR3 is 15 residues long. The chain's CDR3 is CASSPGQTEGDTQYF. CDR3 DNA: TGTGCCAGCAGCCCAGGACAGACTGAGGGGGATACGCAGTATTTT.

The CDR3 DNA reads as TGCGCCAGCAGCTTGGAGCGGGGTGCCTACGAGCAGTACTTC. Translated: CASSLERGAYEQYF. The gene calls are TRBV5-1 and TRBJ2-7, with 7 nucleotides matching TRBD2. The V segment lost 0 bases and the J segment 2 bases; nucleotides outside the gene matches: 2. Germline assignment: CDR1 SGHRS and CDR2 YFSETQ. The CDR3 covers 14 residues.

This sequence joins TRBV20-1 and TRBJ2-7, with D possibly called TRBD1 or TRBD2 (6 bases each). The germline V gene encodes CDR1 DFQATT and CDR2 SNEGSKA (reference sequence). The CDR3 is 14 amino acids. V was shortened by 7 bases and J by 0 bases, with 16 bases between the two germline ends. CDR3 region: CSVKRGTFSYEQYF. The CDR3 nucleotides are TGCAGTGTCAAAAGGGGGACTTTCTCCTACGAGCAGTACTTC.

CDR3 DNA sequence: TGTGCCAGCAGTACTGAGCGGAGGGGGCGATCCTACAATGAGCAGTTCTTC. Protein sequence: CASSTERRGRSYNEQFF. This rearrangement joins TRBV6-5 to TRBJ2-1; TRBD1 is a possible D gene (7 bases). Germline V gene data show CDR1 as MNHEY and CDR2 as SVGAGI. Trimming shortened V by 5 bases and J by 1 base, and 18 bases separated the two germline ends. CDR3 length: 17 amino acids.

This clonotype has a handful of counts. The rearrangement joins TRBV7-8 to TRBJ1-4; D is perhaps TRBD1 (6 bases). The CDR3 is 15 amino acids. Trimming took off 1 base at V and 8 bases at J, with 14 bases between the two ends. Germline assignment: CDR1 SGHVS and CDR2 FQNEAQ. The CDR3 DNA is TGTGCCAGCAGCTTAGTTGCAGGGGAGGGGGAAAAACTGTTTTTT. Residues: CASSLVAGEGEKLFF. The variable domain in full, completed from reference TRBV7-8 and TRBJ1-4, reads GAGVSQSPRYKVAKRGQDVALRCDPISGHVSLFWYQQALGQGPEFLTYFQNEAQLDKSGLPSDRFFAERPEGSVSTLKIQRTQQEDSAVYLCASSLVAGEGEKLFFGSGTQLSVL.

This chain joins TRBV5-1 and TRBJ2-1; 9 bases agree with TRBD2. V trimming: 2 bases; J trimming: 7 bases; junction bases outside the gene matches: 10. Germline V CDR1 and CDR2: SGHRS, YFSETQ. This CDR3 region has 16 residues. In nucleotides, the CDR3 is TGCGCCAGCAGCTTCACTGGGCTAGCGGGACGGAATGAGCAGTTCTTC. Translated: CASSFTGLAGRNEQFF. The variable domain in full, completed from reference TRBV5-1 and TRBJ2-1, reads KAGVTQTPRYLIKTRGQQVTLSCSPISGHRSVSWYQQTPGQGLQFLFEYFSETQRNKGNFPGRFSGRQFSNSRSEMNVSTLELGDSALYLCASSFTGLAGRNEQFFGPGTRLTVL.

This clonotype showed up just a few times. The chain combines TRBV12-3 or TRBV12-4 with TRBJ2-7, with TRBD2 as a possible D gene (7 bases). V dropped 5 bases and J dropped 9 bases, with 26 bases sitting between them. This CDR3 is built from 16 residues. CDR3 nucleotides: TGTGCCAGCAGTCCCGTGGGGGGAGGGACAAGCGGTGGGCAGTACTTC. It encodes CASSPVGGGTSGGQYF.

This clonotype occurred a few times. The rearrangement joins TRBV9 to TRBJ2-7; D remains unclear. The CDR3 extends over 13 amino acids. V gave up 0 bases and J gave up 6 bases, with 10 bases separating them. The germline gives CDR1 SGDLS, CDR2 YYNGEE. CDR3 region: CASSVDVSAEQYF. CDR3 bases: TGTGCCAGCAGCGTAGATGTGAGCGCCGAGCAGTACTTC. Filled out from reference TRBV9 and TRBJ2-7, the complete variable domain reads DSGVTQTPKHLITATGQRVTLRCSPRSGDLSVYWYQQSLDQGLQFLIQYYNGEERAKGNILERFSAQQFPDLHSELNLSSLELGDSALYFCASSVDVSAEQYFGPGTRLTVT.